This is a list of T cell receptor beta chains from one sample in a study of T cells after yellow fever vaccination. From the 5' RACE reads, TCRdb called clonotypes with MiXCR, one entry per CDR3 protein. The table shows about 140,000 distinct CDR3 sequences, with about 6.9% occurring only once. The sequencing used CD4+ T cells sorted from PBMCs, collected 10 days after the yellow fever booster vaccination. The source of these receptors is a man between 25 and 39 years old who received the YFV17D yellow fever vaccine. CDR3s include the opening cysteine and the closing phenylalanine or tryptophan. The order of the fields is V gene, J gene, CDR3 protein.

v_gene: TRBV5-1; j_gene: TRBJ2-7; CDR3aa: CASSLEGPRATSYEQYF
v_gene: TRBV12-3/TRBV12-4; j_gene: TRBJ2-3; CDR3aa: CASSLGAARDTQYF
v_gene: TRBV25-1; j_gene: TRBJ2-7; CDR3aa: CASSELASQGSYEQYF
v_gene: TRBV5-4; j_gene: TRBJ2-1; CDR3aa: CASSLVWSSGSKNEQFF
v_gene: TRBV7-2; j_gene: TRBJ2-2; CDR3aa: CASSIGTGGWTGELFF
v_gene: TRBV5-6; j_gene: TRBJ2-2; CDR3aa: CASSLRLHLRGELFF
v_gene: TRBV9; j_gene: TRBJ2-2; CDR3aa: CASSVSGANTGELFF
v_gene: TRBV6-1; j_gene: TRBJ2-3; CDR3aa: CASSTRTGRPDTQYF
v_gene: TRBV6-6; j_gene: TRBJ2-7; CDR3aa: CASSWDPAYEQYF
v_gene: TRBV27; j_gene: TRBJ2-3; CDR3aa: CASKRDRGTDTQYF
v_gene: TRBV5-1; j_gene: TRBJ2-3; CDR3aa: CASSHGRVGDTQYF
v_gene: TRBV20-1; j_gene: TRBJ2-7; CDR3aa: CSATGLGGGEQYF
v_gene: TRBV7-6; j_gene: TRBJ2-1; CDR3aa: CASSSRDRGYNEQFF
v_gene: TRBV5-1; j_gene: TRBJ2-2; CDR3aa: CASSSRPQTGELFF
v_gene: TRBV27; j_gene: TRBJ2-1; CDR3aa: CASSSIQGSPFF
v_gene: TRBV7-2; j_gene: TRBJ2-5; CDR3aa: CASSLEGQPRLAQYF
v_gene: TRBV5-1; j_gene: TRBJ2-3; CDR3aa: CASSLDPAGVPDTQYF
v_gene: TRBV11-2; j_gene: TRBJ2-3; CDR3aa: CASSFGARSSTDTQYF
v_gene: TRBV18; j_gene: TRBJ2-7; CDR3aa: CASSPPTGTEQYF
v_gene: TRBV3-1; j_gene: TRBJ2-5; CDR3aa: CASSPLGETQYF
v_gene: TRBV5-5; j_gene: TRBJ2-7; CDR3aa: CASSSRQVAYEQYF
v_gene: TRBV7-2; j_gene: TRBJ2-7; CDR3aa: CASSLSSGEYEQYF
v_gene: TRBV12-3/TRBV12-4; j_gene: TRBJ1-2; CDR3aa: CASRIRDRTGYTF
v_gene: TRBV7-2; j_gene: TRBJ2-7; CDR3aa: CASSPGLAYAKQYF
v_gene: TRBV4-2; j_gene: TRBJ2-7; CDR3aa: CASSQVGTTYEQYF
v_gene: TRBV3-1; j_gene: TRBJ2-7; CDR3aa: CASSQVSRASYEQYF
v_gene: TRBV18; j_gene: TRBJ2-7; CDR3aa: CASSPPGGLTYEQYF
v_gene: TRBV12-3/TRBV12-4; j_gene: TRBJ2-4; CDR3aa: CASSQTGSGNIQYF
v_gene: TRBV20-1; j_gene: TRBJ2-1; CDR3aa: CSARGGRAYNEQFF
v_gene: TRBV12-3/TRBV12-4; j_gene: TRBJ2-3; CDR3aa: CASSLNVWGSTDTQYF
v_gene: TRBV2; j_gene: TRBJ2-3; CDR3aa: CASSESDTQYF
v_gene: TRBV11-1; j_gene: TRBJ2-2; CDR3aa: CASSFLSRGGGELFF
v_gene: TRBV28; j_gene: TRBJ2-3; CDR3aa: CASRGGLVIRDTQYF
v_gene: TRBV6-2/TRBV6-3; j_gene: TRBJ2-7; CDR3aa: CASSPEPYSYEQYF
v_gene: TRBV19; j_gene: TRBJ2-1; CDR3aa: CASSIVSDPYNEQFF
v_gene: TRBV10-2; j_gene: TRBJ2-1; CDR3aa: CATSAGTYNEQFF
v_gene: TRBV6-2/TRBV6-3; j_gene: TRBJ2-1; CDR3aa: CASSYSRAGVRNEQFF
v_gene: TRBV29-1; j_gene: TRBJ2-3; CDR3aa: CSTRPDSYTQYF
v_gene: TRBV4-1; j_gene: TRBJ2-1; CDR3aa: CASSQPRQGVSEQFF